Sequencing of this TCR beta chain was carried out in a study of blood T cell repertoires in COVID-19. About the research overall: Nucleic acid was either cDNA or gDNA, and it came from T cells, B-cell-depleted T cells, or PBMCs.

Original handling: Scientists estimated how many nucleated cells there were by amplifying reference gene primers. Only in-frame clones appear in the TCRdb table, and some are missing; sequencing was by immunoSEQ multiplex PCR. The V and J calls and clone size were taken over from that table, and D and trimming were inferred from the DNA. In the table there are over 150,000 clones, 80% to 90% of which are singletons. Germline CDR1 and CDR2: SQVTM and ANQGSEA. CDR3 length equals 11 residues. The V end lost 5 bases, the J end lost 14 bases, and 13 bases lay between the germline ends. Sequenced material: peripheral blood. The source of this sequence is a man aged 40-49 years with acute or convalescent COVID-19. The V and J genes are TRBV29-1 and TRBJ1-6; D gene ambiguous. CDR3 bases: TGCAGCGTTCTTGCCGGTTCTTCCCTCCACTTT. Its protein is CSVLAGSSLHF.